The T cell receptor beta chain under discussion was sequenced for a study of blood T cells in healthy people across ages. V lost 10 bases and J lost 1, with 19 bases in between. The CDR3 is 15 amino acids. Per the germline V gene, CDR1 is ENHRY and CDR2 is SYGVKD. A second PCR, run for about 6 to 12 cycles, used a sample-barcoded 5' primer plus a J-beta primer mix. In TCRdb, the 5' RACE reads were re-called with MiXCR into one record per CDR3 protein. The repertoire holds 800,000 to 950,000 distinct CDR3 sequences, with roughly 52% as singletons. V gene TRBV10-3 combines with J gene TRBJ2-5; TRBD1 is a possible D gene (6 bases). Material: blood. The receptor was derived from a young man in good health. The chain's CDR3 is CATGTGLGFQETQYF. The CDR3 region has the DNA TGTGCCACAGGCACAGGGTTGGGGTTCCAAGAGACCCAGTACTTC.